A single sample gave rise to the 29 T cell receptor beta chains below, sequenced in a study of early T cells in non-severe SARS-CoV-2 infection. TCRdb re-called the 5' RACE reads through MiXCR, storing one row per CDR3 protein. The profile shows about 88,000 distinct CDR3 sequences, just under 15% of them singletons. Sequenced material: whole blood. The origin of the receptors is an adult who was a healthcare worker with PCR-confirmed SARS-CoV-2 infection or an uninfected control (not recorded which).

This clonotype appeared a few times. This chain connects TRBV7-2 to TRBJ2-3, with TRBD2 matching 8 bases. Per the germline V gene, CDR1 is SGHTA and CDR2 is FQGNSA. Trimming at V came to 1 base and at J to 4 bases, leaving 4 bases not matched to a gene. The CDR3 consists of 15 residues. DNA for the CDR3: TGTGCCAGCAGCTTAGTTACGGGAGGGCCAGATACGCAGTATTTT. Residues: CASSLVTGGPDTQYF.

The V call is TRBV11-3, the J call TRBJ2-1; weak D call: TRBD2 (7 bases). CDR1 and CDR2 from the germline V gene are SGHNT and YENEEA. Trimming left V 5 bases short and J 5 bases short, with 19 bases between. CDR3 length: 16 amino acids. This chain's CDR3 is CASSSYGTGGHNEQFF. The CDR3 nucleotides read TGTGCCAGCAGCAGTTACGGAACCGGGGGGCACAATGAGCAGTTCTTC. Full variable domain (remainder filled in from reference TRBV11-3 and TRBJ2-1): EAGVVQSPRYKIIEKKQPVAFWCNPISGHNTLYWYLQNLGQGPELLIRYENEEAVDDSQLPKDRFSAERLKGVDSTLKIQPAELGDSAVYLCASSSYGTGGHNEQFFGPGTRLTVL.

The chain uses TRBV7-9 and TRBJ2-2; D remains unclear. Deletions cut 9 bases from V and 3 bases from J, with 14 bases between. The CDR3 spans 14 residues. Per germline, CDR1 SEHNR and CDR2 FQNEAQ (reference sequence). The CDR3 DNA reads TGTGCCAGAGGAAAAAGCTCCGACACCGGGGAGCTGTTTTTT. Its protein product is CARGKSSDTGELFF.

At least ten counts were recorded for this clonotype. The chain joins TRBV5-5 to TRBJ2-1, with TRBD2 matching over 12 bases. J gave up 9 bases and V 0 bases, and 4 bases lay outside the gene matches. Germline CDR1 and CDR2: SGHKS and YYEKEE (reference sequence). The length of the CDR3 is 15 residues. CDR3 region: CASSLVTSGSREQFF. DNA for the CDR3: TGTGCCAGCAGCTTGGTGACTAGCGGGAGCCGTGAGCAGTTCTTC.

The chain joins TRBV19 to TRBJ1-2, with D possibly TRBD1 on 5 matching bases. V was clipped by 3 bases and J by 6 bases, with 11 bases between them. Germline CDR1 and CDR2: LNHDA and SQIVND (reference sequence). The CDR3 spans 13 residues. CDR3 protein: CASSISGDDGYTF. In DNA form, the CDR3 reads TGTGCCAGTAGTATTTCCGGGGACGATGGCTACACCTTC. Using reference TRBV19 and TRBJ1-2 for the parts outside the CDR3, the full variable domain is DGGITQSPKYLFRKEGQNVTLSCEQNLNHDAMYWYRQDPGQGLRLIYYSQIVNDFQKGDIAEGYSVSREKKESFPLTVTSAQKNPTAFYLCASSISGDDGYTFGSGTRLTVV.

This clonotype was observed many times. The chain joins TRBV3-1 to TRBJ1-4; the D is unclear. This CDR3 is built from 12 residues. In germline, CDR1 is LGHDT, CDR2 YNNKEL (reference sequence). V gave up 4 bases and J gave up 7 bases, with 7 bases separating them. CDR3 loop: CASSRAGEKLFF. CDR3 nucleotide sequence: TGTGCCAGCAGCCGGGCGGGTGAAAAACTGTTTTTT.

The V call is TRBV10-3, the J call TRBJ1-6; D uncertain. V was cut by 3 bases and J by 0 bases, with 9 bases left in between. The CDR3 runs 16 residues. In germline, CDR1 is ENHRY, CDR2 SYGVKD. The CDR3 is CAISDRASSYNSPLHF. The CDR3 DNA reads TGTGCCATCAGTGACCGAGCGAGCTCCTATAATTCACCCCTCCACTTT.

This clonotype was counted ten times or more. The V gene is TRBV2, the J gene TRBJ1-2; TRBD1 matches 8 bases. Unmatched junction bases numbered 9, after V lost 6 bases and J lost 9 bases. The CDR3 extends over 13 amino acids. CDR1 and CDR2 (germline): SNHLY, FYNNEI. The CDR3 DNA sequence: TGTGCCAGCAGAGGGACAGGAGGGTTACGCTACACCTTC. Protein: CASRGTGGLRYTF.

V and J are TRBV12-3 or TRBV12-4 and TRBJ2-7; D is perhaps TRBD1 (5 bases). CDR3 length equals 13 residues. V lost 4 bases to trimming and J lost 6 bases, with 13 bases between them. Here the CDR3 DNA reads TGTGCCAGCAGTTCACTCCAGGACACCGAGCAGTACTTC. Amino acids: CASSSLQDTEQYF.

This chain links TRBV28 with TRBJ2-3; D is uncertain. CDR1 and CDR2 (germline): MDHEN, SYDVKM. The ends were cut back, 5 bases at V and 0 bases at J, with 9 bases in the middle. The CDR3 is 14 amino acids. CDR3 region: CASSGLGSTDTQYF. CDR3 in DNA: TGTGCCAGCAGTGGGCTCGGGAGCACAGATACGCAGTATTTT.

This clonotype was seen a few times. Written as DNA, the CDR3 is TGTGCCAGCAGTTCCCCGGGACAGAGCTCTTGGGCCCTCCACTTT. It translates to CASSSPGQSSWALHF. V is TRBV11-2 and J is TRBJ1-6; 7 bases agree with TRBD1. Germline CDR1 and CDR2: SGHAT and FQNNGV. The V gene end was trimmed by 6 bases and the J gene end by 14 bases; junction bases not matched to a gene: 16. The CDR3 totals 15 residues.

The sample holds many counts of this clonotype. The chain couples TRBV20-1 to TRBJ2-7; D may be TRBD1 (5 bases). The CDR3 contains 17 residues. Germline V gene data show CDR1 as DFQATT and CDR2 as SNEGSKA (reference sequence). Trimming pared 3 bases from V and 3 bases from J, leaving 24 bases between. In DNA form, the CDR3 reads TGCAGTGCTAGGGCAGGGTTAACTCATACCGGCAACTACGAGCAGTACTTC. Translated, it gives CSARAGLTHTGNYEQYF.

This clonotype was detected only a few times. This chain joins TRBV12-3 or TRBV12-4 and TRBJ2-1; tentatively, D is TRBD2 (5 bases). V was clipped by 3 bases and J by 8 bases, with 11 bases between them. This CDR3 is 13 amino acids long. CDR3 DNA: TGTGCCAGCAGTTTGTTCACTAGTTATGAGCAGTTCTTC. It specifies CASSLFTSYEQFF.

The chain combines TRBV14 with TRBJ2-1, with TRBD2 identical over 9 bases. CDR1 SGHDN and CDR2 FVKESK come from the germline V gene. Germline trimming cut 3 bases from V and 8 bases from J; bases unmatched to any gene: 11. The CDR3 is 16 amino acids. The CDR3 nucleotides are TGTGCCAGCAGCCACCTAAGCGGGAGGTTCTGGGATGAGCAGTTCTTC. It encodes CASSHLSGRFWDEQFF.

Here the CDR3 DNA reads TGTGCCAGCAGCTTAGACGGGACTAGCGGGGGTAATGAGCAGTTCTTC. It translates to CASSLDGTSGGNEQFF. This sequence joins TRBV7-3 and TRBJ2-1; 14 bases agree with TRBD2. V shed 2 bases, J shed 7 bases, and the junction held 4 bases outside the gene matches. Germline CDR1 and CDR2: SGHTA and FQGTGA. The CDR3 contains 16 residues.

This clonotype was counted at least ten times. V gene TRBV27 combines with J gene TRBJ2-3, with TRBD1 identical over 8 bases. Germline V gives CDR1 MNHEY, CDR2 SMNVEV (reference sequence). The V and J ends lost 5 bases and 6 bases, in that order; junction bases with no gene match: 13. There are 16 residues in the CDR3. CDR3 DNA: TGTGCCAGCAGTCCCTGGGTCTCGACAGGGGCGGATACGCAGTATTTT. Translating gives CASSPWVSTGADTQYF.

There are a few counts of this clonotype. The chain has TRBV7-9 and TRBJ1-2; D perhaps matches TRBD1 (6 bases). The CDR3 totals 15 residues. V was clipped by 4 bases and J by 4 bases, with 16 bases between them. Germline CDR1 SEHNR, CDR2 FQNEAQ (reference sequence). CDR3 sequence reads: CASSSVDGGSYGYTF. CDR3 coding DNA: TGTGCCAGCAGCTCTGTCGATGGGGGCTCCTATGGCTACACCTTC.

CDR3 DNA sequence: TGTGCCAGCAGCCGCAGGGGGACAGGGGGCGAAGCTTTCTTT. Translating gives CASSRRGTGGEAFF. The rearrangement uses TRBV7-9 and TRBJ1-1, with 12 bases that match TRBD1. CDR3 size: 14 residues. The V and J ends lost 5 bases and 8 bases, in that order; junction bases with no gene match: 6. Germline V gene data show CDR1 as SEHNR and CDR2 as FQNEAQ (reference sequence). The whole variable domain, filled in from reference TRBV7-9 and TRBJ1-1, reads DTGVSQNPRHKITKRGQNVTFRCDPISEHNRLYWYRQTLGQGPEFLTYFQNEAQLEKSRLLSDRFSAERPKGSFSTLEIQRTEQGDSAMYLCASSRRGTGGEAFFGQGTRLTVV.

The rearrangement joins TRBV2 to TRBJ2-7; unclear D gene. Per the germline V gene, CDR1 is SNHLY and CDR2 is FYNNEI. The CDR3 has 11 residues. Trimming took off 5 bases at V and 6 bases at J, with 8 bases between the two ends. CDR3 sequence (DNA): TGTGCCAGCAGTAAAGAGAGCGAGCAGTACTTC. Its translation: CASSKESEQYF.

This chain connects TRBV10-3 to TRBJ2-3; D unclear. The CDR3 runs 12 residues. Germline V gene data show CDR1 as ENHRY and CDR2 as SYGVKD. V shed 10 bases and J shed 6 bases, with 14 bases lying between them. This CDR3 is CATRNKADTQYF. Here the CDR3 DNA reads TGTGCCACCAGGAATAAGGCGGATACGCAGTATTTT.

There are many counts of this clonotype. V usage is TRBV3-1 and J usage is TRBJ2-1; TRBD2 agrees at 9 bases. The J segment lost 9 bases and the V segment lost 1 base, leaving 1 base of the junction unmatched. The CDR3 is 13 residues long. Per germline, CDR1 LGHDT and CDR2 YNNKEL (reference sequence). The CDR3 spells CASSQGGRVEQFF. Here the CDR3 DNA reads TGTGCCAGCAGCCAAGGCGGGAGGGTTGAGCAGTTCTTC.

This clonotype has a handful of counts. V is TRBV20-1 and J is TRBJ1-1, with D possibly matching TRBD1 (5 bases). Germline assignment: CDR1 DFQATT and CDR2 SNEGSKA (reference sequence). V lost 4 bases and J 10 bases, leaving 16 bases between the germline ends. This CDR3 is 12 amino acids long. The CDR3 DNA sequence: TGCAGTGCTAAAGGGACGGGAGCGTTAGCTTTCTTT. It codes for CSAKGTGALAFF.

Many counts were recorded for this clonotype. The CDR3 spells CASSQDPGTYEQYF. The CDR3 coding sequence is TGCGCCAGCAGCCAAGACCCCGGGACCTACGAGCAGTACTTC. The J gene is TRBJ2-7, the V gene TRBV4-1, with D tentatively TRBD2 (5 bases). The V end was cut by 0 bases, the J end by 2 bases, with 8 bases between. This CDR3 comprises 14 residues. The V gene's germline CDR1 is MGHRA and CDR2 YSYEKL.

CDR3 sequence reads: CASSVAGGPTDTQYF. CDR3 DNA sequence: TGTGCCAGCAGTGTAGCGGGAGGGCCCACAGATACGCAGTATTTT. This sequence joins TRBV5-4 and TRBJ2-3; 11 nucleotides line up with TRBD2. The CDR3 extends over 15 amino acids. The V gene's germline CDR1 is SGHNT and CDR2 YYREEE (reference sequence). With 5 bases clipped from V and 2 bases from J, the junction kept 4 bases outside the gene matches.

A few counts support this clonotype. V is TRBV5-1 and J is TRBJ2-1; D not certain. Germline CDR1 SGHRS, CDR2 YFSETQ. This CDR3 has 12 amino acids. Trimming shortened V by 4 bases and J by 11 bases, and 13 bases separated the two germline ends. The CDR3 nucleotides read TGCGCCAGCAGCGAGAGCCCGACCAAGCAGTTCTTC. It specifies CASSESPTKQFF.

This clonotype has only a few counts. The chain couples TRBV21-1 to TRBJ2-7; TRBD1 was called by the table and not checked on the DNA. TRBV21-1 is a documented pseudogene. This CDR3 has 15 residues. This CDR3 is CASSGREGILREQYF. The DNA for the CDR3 is TGTGCCAGCAGCGGTCGAGAGGGGATCCTACGAGAACAGTACTTC.

This clonotype has only a few counts. The V call is TRBV11-2, the J call TRBJ2-2; the D gene is possibly TRBD1 (5 bases). Germline-derived CDR1 and CDR2 are SGHAT and FQNNGV. V lost 0 bases, J lost 0 bases, and 17 bases lay in between. The CDR3 has 19 residues. In nucleotides, the CDR3 is TGTGCCAGCAGCTTAGATCTAACCCCACAAGGGGCGAACACCGGGGAGCTGTTTTTT. Translation: CASSLDLTPQGANTGELFF.

This clonotype was seen more than once but under ten times. The chain carries TRBV7-8 and TRBJ2-3; D is uncertain. The germline V gene encodes CDR1 SGHVS and CDR2 FQNEAQ. V gave up 1 base and J gave up 7 bases, with 6 bases separating them. CDR3 length equals 12 residues. The CDR3 region has the DNA TGTGCCAGCAGCTTAGACTTATATACGCAGTATTTT. Translating gives CASSLDLYTQYF.

This clonotype was counted many times. The chain employs TRBV7-9 and TRBJ1-2; D is unclear. The CDR3 runs to 11 residues. CDR1 SEHNR and CDR2 FQNEAQ come from the germline V gene (reference sequence). The V and J ends lost 5 bases and 3 bases respectively, with 4 bases between them. CDR3 DNA sequence: TGTGCCAGCAGCGCGGACTATGGCTACACCTTC. Translating gives CASSADYGYTF.